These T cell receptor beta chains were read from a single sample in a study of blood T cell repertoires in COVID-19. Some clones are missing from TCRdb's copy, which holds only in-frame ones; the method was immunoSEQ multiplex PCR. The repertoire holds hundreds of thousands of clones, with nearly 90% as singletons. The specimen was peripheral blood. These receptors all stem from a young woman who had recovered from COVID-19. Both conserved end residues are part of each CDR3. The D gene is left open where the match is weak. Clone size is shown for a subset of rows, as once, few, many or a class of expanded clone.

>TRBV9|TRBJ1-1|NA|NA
TGTGCCAGCAGCGCGGGGGGGGCACACCCGAACACTGAAGCTTTCTTT
CASSAGGAHPNTEAFF
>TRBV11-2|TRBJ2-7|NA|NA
TGTGCCAGCAGCTTAGATTTGAAGAGCGGTACCTACGAGCAGTACTTC
CASSLDLKSGTYEQYF
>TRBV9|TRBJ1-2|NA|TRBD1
TGTGCCAGCAGCCCCTCGGGGACAGGGATAGATGGCTACACCTTC
CASSPSGTGIDGYTF
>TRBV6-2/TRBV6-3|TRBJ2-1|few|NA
TGTGCCAGCAGTTATACACAGAAATACAATGAGCAGTTCTTC
CASSYTQKYNEQFF
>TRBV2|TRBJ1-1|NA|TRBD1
TGTGCCAGCAGGACAGGGGGTTGGGAAGCTTTCTTT
CASRTGGWEAFF
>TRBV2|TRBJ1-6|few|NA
TGTGCCAGCAGGAATAGATCCTCCTATAATTCACCCCTCCACTTT
CASRNRSSYNSPLHF
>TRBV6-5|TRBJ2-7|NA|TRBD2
TGTGCCAGCAGTTACTCAGGGACTAGCTACGAGCAGTACTTC
CASSYSGTSYEQYF
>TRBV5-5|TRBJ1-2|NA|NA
TGTGCCAGCAGCCCTAGGACAGAAAACTATGGCTACACCTTC
CASSPRTENYGYTF
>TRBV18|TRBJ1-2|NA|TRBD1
TGTGCCAGCTCGGGACAGCGTCATCTGAACTATGGCTACACCTTC
CASSGQRHLNYGYTF
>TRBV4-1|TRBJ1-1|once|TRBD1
TGCGCCAGCAGCCAAGAAGGCCGGACAGGTGAAGCTTTCTTT
CASSQEGRTGEAFF
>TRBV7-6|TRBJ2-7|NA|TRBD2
TGTGCCAGCAGCGATCGACTAGCGGGAGGCGCCTACGAGCAGTACTTC
CASSDRLAGGAYEQYF
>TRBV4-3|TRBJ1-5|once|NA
TGCGCCAGCAGCCAAGAGTGGGGAGGCAATCAGCCCCAGCATTTT
CASSQEWGGNQPQHF
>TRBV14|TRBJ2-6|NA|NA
TGTGCCAGCAGCCCTGGCCCCCCCGGGGCCAACGTCCTGACTTTC
CASSPGPPGANVLTF
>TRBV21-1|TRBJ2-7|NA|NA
TGTGCCAGCAGCAATCCGTGGGACAGGCTCCACGAGCAGTACTTC
CASSNPWDRLHEQYF
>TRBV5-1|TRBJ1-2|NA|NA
TGCGCCAGCAGCTTGGAGGCACCACCGGCAGCGAGGCATGGCTACACCTTC
CASSLEAPPAARHGYTF
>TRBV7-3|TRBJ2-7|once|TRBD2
TGTGCCAGCAGCCTCGAAGCGGGAGGGTCCTACGAGCAGTACTTC
CASSLEAGGSYEQYF
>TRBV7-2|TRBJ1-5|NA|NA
TGTGCCAGCAGCGCCGGACCAGGGAATCAGCCCCAGCATTTT
CASSAGPGNQPQHF
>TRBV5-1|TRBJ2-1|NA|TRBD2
TGCGCCAGCAGTCGGAGGGGACTAGCGGGAACATATGAGCAGTTCTTC
CASSRRGLAGTYEQFF
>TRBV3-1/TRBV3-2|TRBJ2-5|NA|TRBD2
TGTGCCAGCAGCCCCTTAGCGGGAGGCCGGGAGACCCAGTACTTC
CASSPLAGGRETQYF
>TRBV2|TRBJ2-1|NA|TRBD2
TGTGCCAGCGGCGGATCGATAGCGGGAGGGGACTCCTACAATGAGCAGTTCTTC
CASGGSIAGGDSYNEQFF
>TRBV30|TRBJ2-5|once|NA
TGTGCCGGCAGGGACAAACAAGAGACCCAGTACTTC
CAGRDKQETQYF
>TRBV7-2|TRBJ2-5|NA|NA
TGTGCCAGCAGCTTCAGGGGTCCCCCCGGAGAGACCCAGTACTTC
CASSFRGPPGETQYF
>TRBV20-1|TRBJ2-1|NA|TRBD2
TGCAGTGCTAGTAATAGCGGGAGGTTGGGTGAGCAGTTCTTC
CSASNSGRLGEQFF
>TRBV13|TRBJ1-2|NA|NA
TGTGCCAGCAGCCCGGGCAGGGCTGAAGGCTATGGCTACACCTTC
CASSPGRAEGYGYTF
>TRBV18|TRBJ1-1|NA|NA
TGTGCCAGCTCCCAAGGACAGGAAGCTTTCTTT
CASSQGQEAFF
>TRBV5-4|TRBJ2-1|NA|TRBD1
TGTGCCAGCAGCTCCAGGGACAGGGTTCCCATCAATGAGCAGTTCTTC
CASSSRDRVPINEQFF
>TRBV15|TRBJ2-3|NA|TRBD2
TGTGCCACCAGCAGAGCTAAACATCCAGCGGGAGGGCAAGATACGCAGTATTTT
CATSRAKHPAGGQDTQYF
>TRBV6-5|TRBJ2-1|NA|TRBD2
TGTGCCAGCAGTCCCGGACTAGCCCTCAGCAATGAGCAGTTCTTC
CASSPGLALSNEQFF
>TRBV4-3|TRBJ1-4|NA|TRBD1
TGCGCCAGCAGCCAAGATGGACAGGGAGGAAAACTGTTTTTT
CASSQDGQGGKLFF
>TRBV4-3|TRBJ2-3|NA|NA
TGCGCCAGCAGCCAAGATCCTAAGTCAGATACGCAGTATTTT
CASSQDPKSDTQYF
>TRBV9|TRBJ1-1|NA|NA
TGTGCCAGCAGCGTAGCTACAGGTTACACTGAAGCTTTCTTT
CASSVATGYTEAFF
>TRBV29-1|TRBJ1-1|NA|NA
TGCAGCGCCACACTGAACACTGAAGCTTTCTTT
CSATLNTEAFF
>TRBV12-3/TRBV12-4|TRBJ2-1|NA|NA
TGTGCCAGCCAGGGGACCTACAATGAGCAGTTCTTC
CASQGTYNEQFF
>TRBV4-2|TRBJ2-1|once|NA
TGTGCCAGCAGCCATTCGGGGGAGGCGCTCAATGAGCAGTTCTTC
CASSHSGEALNEQFF
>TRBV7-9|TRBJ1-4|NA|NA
TGTGCCAGCAGCTTATTCCAGGGCGCCCTTCATGAAAAACTGTTTTTT
CASSLFQGALHEKLFF
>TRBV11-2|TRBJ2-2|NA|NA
TGTGCCAGCAGCTTAGGGAGTTCCGGGGAGCTGTTTTTT
CASSLGSSGELFF
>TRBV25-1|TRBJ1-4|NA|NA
TGTGCCAGCAGTGTTCATGGGGGGGATGCAACTAATGAAAAACTGTTTTTT
CASSVHGGDATNEKLFF
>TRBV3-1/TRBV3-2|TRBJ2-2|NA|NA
TGTGCCAGCAGCCAAGGGCCCGGGATAAAGGCGAACACCGGGGAGCTGTTTTTT
CASSQGPGIKANTGELFF
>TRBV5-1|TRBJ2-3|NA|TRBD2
TGCGCCAGCAGGGGGTCCCGAGCGGGAGCGCACACAGATACGCAGTATTTT
CASRGSRAGAHTDTQYF
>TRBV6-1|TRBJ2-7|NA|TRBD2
TGTGCCAGCAGTGAAGGACTAGCGGGAGGGCGGGAGCAGTACTTC
CASSEGLAGGREQYF
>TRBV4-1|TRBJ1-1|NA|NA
TGCGCCAGCAGCCAAGTTTCAGTCATCTGGAACACTGAAGCTTTCTTT
CASSQVSVIWNTEAFF
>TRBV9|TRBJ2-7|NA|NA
TGTGCCAGCAATAACGGGAACTACGAGCAGTACTTC
CASNNGNYEQYF
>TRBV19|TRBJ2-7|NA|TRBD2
TGTGCCAGTAGCCCACTAGCGGGATCCAGCGAGCAGTACTTC
CASSPLAGSSEQYF
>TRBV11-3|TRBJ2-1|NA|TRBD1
TGTGCCAGCAGCTTAGGGACAGGCCTCTTAAGCTCCTACAATGAGCAGTTCTTC
CASSLGTGLLSSYNEQFF
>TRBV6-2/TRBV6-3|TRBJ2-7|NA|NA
TGTGCCAGCAGTTACTATGCGGGAAGCTTATACGAGCAGTACTTC
CASSYYAGSLYEQYF
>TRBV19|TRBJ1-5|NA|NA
TGTGCCAGTAGTATCGGGGGGAAGCGGCAGCCCCAGCATTTT
CASSIGGKRQPQHF
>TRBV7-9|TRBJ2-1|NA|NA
TGTGCCAGCAGCTTACGGGGCTCCTACAATGAGCAGTTCTTC
CASSLRGSYNEQFF
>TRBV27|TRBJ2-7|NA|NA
TGTGCCAGCAGTTTATCGTACGGGGTCGAGCAGTACTTC
CASSLSYGVEQYF
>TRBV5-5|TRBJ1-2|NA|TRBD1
TGTGCCAGCAGTAGGACCGGGACAGGGAACTATGGCTACACCTTC
CASSRTGTGNYGYTF
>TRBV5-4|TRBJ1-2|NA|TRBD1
TGTGCCAGCAGCGCGGGACAGGGAAATTATGGCTACACCTTC
CASSAGQGNYGYTF
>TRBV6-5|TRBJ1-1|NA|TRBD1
TGTGCCAGCAGTTACGGAACAGGGGGGGTGAACACTGAAGCTTTCTTT
CASSYGTGGVNTEAFF
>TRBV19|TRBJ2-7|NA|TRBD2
TGTGCCAGTAGTATAGGTGGCGGGAGCAACGAGCAGTACTTC
CASSIGGGSNEQYF
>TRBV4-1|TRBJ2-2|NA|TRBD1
TGCGCCAGCAGCCAAGATGGGTGGGGACAGGACGGAGACACCGGGGAGCTGTTTTTT
CASSQDGWGQDGDTGELFF
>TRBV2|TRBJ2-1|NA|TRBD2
TGTGCCAGCAGTGAAGACTTGGGACTAGTAATGAATGAGCAGTTCTTC
CASSEDLGLVMNEQFF